The clone carrying this T cell receptor (beta chain) was seen a few times. The data originate from a study of early T cells in non-severe SARS-CoV-2 infection. From germline, CDR1 is WSHSY and CDR2 SAAADI. The V end was cut by 0 bases, the J end by 4 bases, with 9 bases between. The CDR3 runs to 14 residues. One entry per CDR3 protein results from TCRdb running MiXCR on the 5' RACE reads. The sample carries about 80,000 distinct CDR3 sequences, around 9.9% recorded once. The source material was whole blood. The chain is built from TRBV10-2 and TRBJ2-5; D remains ambiguous. The clonotype was recovered from an adult who was a healthcare worker with PCR-confirmed SARS-CoV-2 infection or an uninfected control (not recorded which). CDR3 nucleotides: TGCGCCAGCAGTGAGTCCCCCATACTAGAGACCCAGTACTTC. Amino acids: CASSESPILETQYF.